Following are 6 T cell receptor beta chains from one sample sequenced in a study of T cell clonotyping in hematopoietic cell transplantation. Profiling relied on immunoSEQ multiplex PCR, and the TCRdb table lists in-frame clones only, not all of them. Of more than 9,500 clones listed, around 68% are singletons. This sample comprised peripheral blood mononuclear cells, obtained 180 days after allogeneic stem cell transplant. These receptors came from a male patient between 55 and 70 years old who had an allogeneic stem cell transplant from an unrelated donor, so the T cells may come from the graft donor. Some clones in this sample may be carry-over from other donors' samples.

This clone was detected once. The chain couples TRBV6-5 to TRBJ2-7, with 9 positions matching TRBD2. Germline assignment: CDR1 MNHEY and CDR2 SVGAGI. After removal of 6 bases from V and 1 base from J, the junction contained 7 bases not matched to a gene. This CDR3 has 15 residues. CDR3 amino acids: CASRAAGGRSYEQYF. CDR3 bases: TGTGCCAGCAGAGCAGCGGGGGGAAGATCCTACGAGCAGTACTTC.

This clone was seen only once. The V and J genes are TRBV27 and TRBJ1-2; the match to TRBD1 covers 8 bases. The CDR3 extends over 13 amino acids. Trimming removed 5 bases from V and 3 bases from J; junction bases left unmatched: 2. CDR1 MNHEY and CDR2 SMNVEV come from the germline V gene (reference sequence). The CDR3 reads CASSLTGDYGYTF. CDR3 sequence (DNA): TGTGCCAGCAGTCTGACAGGGGACTATGGCTACACCTTC.

The chain combines TRBV2 with TRBJ1-1; the D is unclear. V lost 11 bases and J 0 bases, leaving 16 bases between the germline ends. This CDR3 has 14 amino acids. The germline CDR1 and CDR2 sequences are SNHLY and FYNNEI. CDR3 amino acids: CAGQMGGLNTEAFF. CDR3 nucleotide sequence: TGTGCCGGCCAAATGGGCGGACTGAACACTGAAGCTTTCTTT.

This clone was seen only a few times. The chain links TRBV9 to TRBJ1-3; D ambiguous. The CDR3 contains 14 residues. Per germline, CDR1 SGDLS and CDR2 YYNGEE. V shed 1 base and J shed 0 bases, with 5 bases lying between them. The CDR3 region has the DNA TGTGCCAGCAGCGTACTCGCCTCTGGAAACACCATATATTTT. This codes for CASSVLASGNTIYF.

V usage is TRBV4-2 and J usage is TRBJ2-7; 7 bases fit TRBD2. Unmatched junction bases numbered 12, after V lost 1 base and J lost 0 bases. Germline loops: CDR1 LGHNA, CDR2 YNFKEQ. The CDR3 covers 18 residues. This CDR3 is CASSQVLQREAPSYEQYF. The CDR3 nucleotides are TGTGCCAGCAGCCAAGTACTTCAACGGGAGGCCCCCTCCTACGAGCAGTACTTC.

V is TRBV11-3 and J is TRBJ2-1, with no clear D. This CDR3 region has 13 residues. CDR1 is SGHNT, CDR2 YENEEA, per germline. V dropped 0 bases and J dropped 10 bases, with 10 bases sitting between them. CDR3 DNA: TGTGCCAGCAGCTTAGATAATAAGGACGAGCAGTTCTTC. Translation: CASSLDNKDEQFF.